Listed here are 20 T cell receptor beta chains from one sample, sequenced in a study of preoperative IRX-2 immunotherapy in early breast cancer. The assay was immunoSEQ multiplex PCR, and TCRdb's table has in-frame clones only and misses some. Of more than 6,500 clones listed, 65% to 85% are singletons. Treatment given: preoperative locoregional IRX-2 cytokine immunotherapy. Sequencing was performed on tumor tissue, taken after IRX-2 immunotherapy. These receptors all stem from a human donor with breast cancer.

The chain couples TRBV6-8 to TRBJ1-5; D perhaps matches TRBD1 (6 bases). This CDR3 has 13 residues. Germline loops: CDR1 MNHGY, CDR2 SAAAGT. The germline V and J ends were trimmed by 4 bases and 11 bases, with 15 bases remaining between them. The CDR3 here is CASSSMDRPTQHF. CDR3 in DNA: TGTGCCAGCAGTTCCATGGACAGACCCACCCAGCATTTT.

The chain carries TRBV6-8 and TRBJ1-2; D gene uncertain. CDR1 and CDR2 from the germline V gene are MNHGY and SAAAGT. V lost 6 bases, J lost 0 bases, and 14 bases lay in between. This CDR3 has 15 residues. The CDR3 loop reads CASRLEESSNYGYTF. The CDR3 DNA is TGTGCCAGCAGACTTGAGGAAAGTTCTAACTATGGCTACACCTTC.

On this clone: A single base is all that separates this from a far larger clone, so a read error is likely. The V and J genes are TRBV6-1 and TRBJ1-3; D call uncertain. This CDR3 has 15 residues. The germline CDR1 and CDR2 sequences are MNHNS and SASEGT. The CDR3, as DNA: TGTGCCATCAGTGAAGACCCCTCCTCTGGAAACACCATATATTTT. Residues: CAISEDPSSGNTIYF.

The chain carries TRBV11-3 and TRBJ1-1, with D hard to call. CDR3 length equals 16 residues. Germline V gene sequence: CDR1 SGHNT, CDR2 YENEEA. V dropped 2 bases and J dropped 6 bases, with 19 bases sitting between them. This CDR3 reads CASSLMKSPRWSEAFF. The CDR3 DNA reads TGTGCCAGCAGCTTAATGAAGAGTCCCCGGTGGTCTGAAGCTTTCTTT.

In this sample, this clone turned up once. The chain joins TRBV7-4 to TRBJ2-1; D is undetermined. Trimming left V 5 bases short and J 5 bases short, with 19 bases between. The CDR3 loop spans 16 amino acids. Germline-derived CDR1 and CDR2 are SGHVT and SQSDAQ. Here the CDR3 DNA reads TGTGCCAGCAGCCACCTCTCGGCGCATGGAGACAATGAGCAGTTCTTC. Its translation is CASSHLSAHGDNEQFF.

The genes are TRBV6-8 and TRBJ2-7; 9 bases agree with TRBD1. The J segment lost 2 bases and the V segment lost 6 bases, leaving 5 bases of the junction unmatched. This CDR3 region has 14 residues. Germline values: CDR1 MNHGY, CDR2 SAAAGT. For the CDR3, the DNA is TGTGCCAGCAGCCCCCGGACAGGGGCCTACGAGCAGTACTTC. Translation: CASSPRTGAYEQYF.

The chain joins TRBV14 to TRBJ1-1; D is undetermined. Germline CDR1 reads SGHDN; CDR2 reads FVKESK. The length of the CDR3 is 12 residues. V dropped 1 base and J dropped 7 bases, with 7 bases sitting between them. The CDR3 DNA follows: TGTGCCAGCAGCCAAGGGTGGGTTGAAGCTTTCTTT. Translated: CASSQGWVEAFF.

The gene calls are TRBV11-3 and TRBJ1-1; D uncertain. Germline V gene data show CDR1 as SGHNT and CDR2 as YENEEA. The CDR3 covers 16 residues. V lost 5 bases and J lost 1, with 17 bases in between. CDR3 bases: TGTGCCAGCAGCCAAGTTGTAGCAGAAGCGAACACTGAAGCTTTCTTT. It codes for CASSQVVAEANTEAFF.

The chain has TRBV29-1 and TRBJ2-7; 7 bases line up with TRBD1. Per germline, CDR1 SQVTM and CDR2 ANQGSEA. V lost 8 bases to trimming and J lost 2 bases; unmatched junction nucleotides: 9. This CDR3 is 13 amino acids long. CDR3: CSTIQGNTYEQYF. The CDR3 DNA sequence: TGCAGCACCATACAGGGGAATACCTACGAGCAGTACTTC.

By share, this clone ranks as hyperexpanded (1% or more). The same CDR3 can be traced to other DNA sequences in this sample. This chain connects TRBV6-8 to TRBJ1-2; TRBD1 agrees at 8 bases. This CDR3 contains 15 residues. J was trimmed by 4 bases and V by 6 bases; bases with no gene match: 10. Germline V gives CDR1 MNHGY, CDR2 SAAAGT. The CDR3 protein is CASSTRTGRAYGYTF. The CDR3 DNA reads TGTGCCAGCAGCACCAGGACAGGGAGGGCCTATGGCTACACCTTC.

This chain joins TRBV14 and TRBJ1-6; no clear D gene. The V gene's germline CDR1 is SGHDN and CDR2 FVKESK. The CDR3 covers 17 residues. The V end lost 4 bases, the J end lost 10 bases, and 23 bases lay between the germline ends. The CDR3 loop is CASSRRSGGSLESPLHF. The CDR3 DNA reads as TGTGCCAGCAGCCGCAGATCCGGAGGCTCTCTAGAATCACCCCTCCACTTT.

This chain links TRBV11-3 with TRBJ2-3; 7 bases line up with TRBD2. The CDR3 is made up of 14 amino acids. Germline assignment: CDR1 SGHNT and CDR2 YENEEA. Losses at the gene ends were 3 bases for V and 5 bases for J; bases not matched to a gene: 5. The CDR3 DNA is TGTGCCAGCAGCTTGGTGCGGGGGTTAGATACGCAGTATTTT. It translates to CASSLVRGLDTQYF.

This clone was recorded once. The V call is TRBV6-8, the J call TRBJ2-1; D perhaps matches TRBD2 (7 bases). The germline V gene has CDR1 MNHGY and CDR2 SAAAGT. V lost 8 bases and J lost 7, with 18 bases in between. This CDR3 has 14 amino acids. The CDR3 loop is CASVRGAGTNEQFF. The CDR3 nucleotides read TGTGCCAGCGTACGGGGGGCCGGTACGAATGAGCAGTTCTTC.

In this sample, this clone turned up once. V gene TRBV19 combines with J gene TRBJ1-6; D is ambiguous. The CDR3 extends over 18 amino acids. The germline V and J ends were trimmed by 4 bases and 0 bases, with 16 bases remaining between them. Per germline, CDR1 LNHDA and CDR2 SQIVND (reference sequence). CDR3 sequence: CASSKEPGDDSYNSPLHF. DNA of the CDR3: TGTGCCAGTAGTAAAGAACCGGGAGACGACTCCTATAATTCACCCCTCCACTTT.

This chain joins TRBV28 and TRBJ1-2; a weak D match, TRBD1 (5 bases). The V gene's germline CDR1 is MDHEN and CDR2 SYDVKM. V was trimmed by 6 bases and J by 5 bases, leaving 22 bases between them. This CDR3 contains 16 residues. In DNA, the CDR3 is TGTGCCAGCAGCCGGCCGGGGGTGGGGACCGTATATGGCTACACCTTC. Residues: CASSRPGVGTVYGYTF.

The chain employs TRBV6-8 and TRBJ1-6, with 7 bases fitting TRBD1. This CDR3 region has 13 residues. Looked up from germline, CDR1 is MNHGY and CDR2 is SAAAGT. Trimming removed 5 bases from V and 8 bases from J; junction bases left unmatched: 3. CDR3 loop: CASSRDSYSPLHF. CDR3 nucleotides: TGTGCCAGCAGTCGGGACAGTTATTCACCCCTCCACTTT.

This clone has a single count. V is TRBV6-8 and J is TRBJ1-3; possible D gene TRBD1, 5 bases. The CDR3 runs 15 residues. Trimming stripped 6 bases from V and 0 bases from J, with 12 bases between. Germline-derived CDR1 and CDR2 are MNHGY and SAAAGT. CDR3 sequence reads: CASSFTGVSGNTIYF. The CDR3 coding sequence is TGTGCCAGCAGCTTTACAGGAGTCTCTGGAAACACCATATATTTT.

This clone was seen a few times. The chain couples TRBV6-8 to TRBJ2-1; D remains ambiguous. V was shortened by 5 bases and J by 4 bases, with 15 bases between the two germline ends. Looked up from germline, CDR1 is MNHGY and CDR2 is SAAAGT. The CDR3 extends over 15 amino acids. CDR3 protein: CASSPRGMDYNEQFF. The CDR3 DNA reads as TGTGCCAGCAGTCCTCGAGGTATGGATTACAATGAGCAGTTCTTC.

The CDR3 sequence is CASSLGDLDRGNEQYF. The CDR3 DNA reads TGCGCCAGCAGCTTGGGTGATCTGGACAGGGGTAACGAGCAGTACTTC. This rearrangement joins TRBV5-1 to TRBJ2-7; 9 positions match TRBD1. V lost 0 bases to trimming and J lost 5 bases; unmatched junction nucleotides: 9. The CDR3 sequence is 16 residues long. Germline loops: CDR1 SGHRS, CDR2 YFSETQ.

The chain uses TRBV6-8 and TRBJ1-1; 7 positions match TRBD1. Trimming at V came to 5 bases and at J to 0 bases, leaving 6 bases not matched to a gene. The germline CDR1 and CDR2 sequences are MNHGY and SAAAGT. This CDR3 is built from 15 residues. CDR3 sequence: CASSARQGMNTEAFF. In nucleotides, the CDR3 is TGTGCCAGCAGTGCCAGACAGGGTATGAACACTGAAGCTTTCTTT.